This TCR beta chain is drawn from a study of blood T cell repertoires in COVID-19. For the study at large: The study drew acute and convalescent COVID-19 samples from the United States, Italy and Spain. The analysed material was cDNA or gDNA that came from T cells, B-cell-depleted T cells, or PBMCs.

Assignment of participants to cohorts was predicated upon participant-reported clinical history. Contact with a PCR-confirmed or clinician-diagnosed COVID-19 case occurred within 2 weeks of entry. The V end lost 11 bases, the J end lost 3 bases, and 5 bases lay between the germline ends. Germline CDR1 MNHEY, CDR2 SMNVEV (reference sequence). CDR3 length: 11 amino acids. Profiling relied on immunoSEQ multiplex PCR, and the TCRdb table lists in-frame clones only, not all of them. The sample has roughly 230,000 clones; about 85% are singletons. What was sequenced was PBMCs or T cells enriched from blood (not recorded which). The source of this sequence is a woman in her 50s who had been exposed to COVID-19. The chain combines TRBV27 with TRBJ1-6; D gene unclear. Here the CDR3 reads CAVLYNSPLHF. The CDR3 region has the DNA TGTGCCGTCCTCTATAATTCACCCCTCCACTTT.